This entry describes one T cell receptor (beta chain). This entry belongs to a study of neoadjuvant anti-PD-1 for oral cavity cancer. Germline V gene data show CDR1 as MDHEN and CDR2 as SYDVKM. This CDR3 is built from 13 residues. V shed 6 bases and J shed 8 bases, with 14 bases lying between them. PBMC libraries mostly used around 0.5 ug of input genomic DNA, with six replicates per sample. Method: immunoSEQ multiplex PCR; TCRdb's copy keeps in-frame clones and lacks some. This table has tens of thousands of clones, about four fifths appearing once. The rearrangement links TRBV28 to TRBJ2-1; D may be TRBD1 or TRBD2 (6 bases each). This clonotype originated in a person between 40 and 85 years old with oral cavity squamous cell carcinoma. This sample comprised PBMCs, obtained before nivolumab (anti-PD-1) treatment. The CDR3 is CASSPEGVDEQFF. In DNA, the CDR3 is TGTGCCAGCAGCCCGGAGGGGGTCGATGAGCAGTTCTTC. Full variable domain (missing parts from reference TRBV28 and TRBJ2-1): DVKVTQSSRYLVKRTGEKVFLECVQDMDHENMFWYRQDPGLGLRLIYFSYDVKMKEKGDIPEGYSVSREKKERFSLILESASTNQTSMYLCASSPEGVDEQFFGPGTRLTVL.